Listed here are 22 T cell receptor beta chains from one sample, sequenced in a study of T cell repertoires in cytomegalovirus infection. Each CDR3 protein gets one entry after TCRdb re-called the reads with MiXCR. The sample includes under 200,000 distinct CDR3 sequences, roughly 9.8% of them seen just once. Material for sequencing was PBMCs. The receptor source for this set is a human donor in good health (CMV status not recorded). Some clones in this sample may be carry-over from other donors' samples.

V is TRBV19 and J is TRBJ1-1; unclear D gene. CDR1 is LNHDA, CDR2 SQIVND, per germline (reference sequence). V shed 5 bases and J shed 6 bases, with 13 bases lying between them. This CDR3 region has 13 residues. As DNA, the CDR3 is TGTGCCAGTAGTCCACAGAGGAATGCTGAAGCTTTCTTT. Translation gives CASSPQRNAEAFF.

In this sample, this clonotype turned up many times. The chain employs TRBV12-3 or TRBV12-4 and TRBJ2-7; D is possibly TRBD1 or TRBD2 (6 bases each). V was clipped by 2 bases and J by 3 bases, with 14 bases between them. CDR3 size: 15 residues. CDR3 DNA: TGTGCCAGCAGTTTAAGAGGGGGGCCCGACTACGAGCAGTACTTC. Translation gives CASSLRGGPDYEQYF.

This clonotype was seen only a few times. The chain couples TRBV28 to TRBJ2-7; D might be TRBD1 (5 bases). Looked up from germline, CDR1 is MDHEN and CDR2 is SYDVKM. The CDR3 extends over 11 amino acids. The germline V and J ends were trimmed by 6 bases and 5 bases, with 8 bases remaining between them. Here the CDR3 reads CASRDMNEQYF. As DNA, the CDR3 is TGTGCCAGCAGGGACATGAACGAGCAGTACTTC. The whole variable domain, filled in from reference TRBV28 and TRBJ2-7, reads DVKVTQSSRYLVKRTGEKVFLECVQDMDHENMFWYRQDPGLGLRLIYFSYDVKMKEKGDIPEGYSVSREKKERFSLILESASTNQTSMYLCASRDMNEQYFGPGTRLTVT.

The rearrangement links TRBV19 to TRBJ2-7; D is uncertain. The germline gives CDR1 LNHDA, CDR2 SQIVND (reference sequence). This CDR3 spans 15 amino acids. V was shortened by 3 bases and J by 0 bases, with 12 bases between the two germline ends. The CDR3 loop reads CASSIVTGTSYEQYF. CDR3 bases: TGTGCCAGTAGTATTGTAACCGGAACCTCCTACGAGCAGTACTTC.

This chain uses TRBV6-2 or TRBV6-3 with TRBJ2-1; perhaps TRBD2 as D (6 bases). CDR3 length equals 13 residues. The germline V gene encodes CDR1 MNHEY and CDR2 SVGEGT. Trimming removed 9 bases at V and 7 bases at J, with 16 bases between. The CDR3 bases are TGTGCCAGTAAACTAGCCGGAGGGAATGAGCAGTTCTTC. Encoded protein: CASKLAGGNEQFF.

This clonotype was detected many times. The chain has TRBV11-2 and TRBJ1-3; D is unclear. Trimming cost V 4 bases and J 4 bases, with 14 bases left between them. Per germline, CDR1 SGHAT and CDR2 FQNNGV. The CDR3 spans 15 residues. The CDR3 sequence: CASSSLEGTGNTIYF. CDR3 DNA sequence: TGTGCCAGCAGCTCCCTGGAGGGAACCGGAAACACCATATATTTT. Complete variable domain (other parts from reference TRBV11-2 and TRBJ1-3): EAGVAQSPRYKIIEKRQSVAFWCNPISGHATLYWYQQILGQGPKLLIQFQNNGVVDDSQLPKDRFSAERLKGVDSTLKIQPAKLEDSAVYLCASSSLEGTGNTIYFGEGSWLTVV.

CDR3 sequence: CASKASGRAMETQYF. The CDR3 DNA reads TGTGCCAGCAAAGCTAGCGGGAGGGCCATGGAGACCCAGTACTTC. The V call is TRBV28, the J call TRBJ2-5; 12 positions match TRBD2. V was pared by 7 bases and J by 5 bases, with 8 bases of the junction left unmatched. Germline lookup yields CDR1 MDHEN and CDR2 SYDVKM. This CDR3 has 15 residues.

This clonotype occurred many times. The rearrangement joins TRBV7-2 to TRBJ2-3, with 9 bases that match TRBD1. Trimming removed 5 bases from V and 0 bases from J; junction bases left unmatched: 3. The CDR3 totals 15 residues. Germline V gives CDR1 SGHTA, CDR2 FQGNSA. The CDR3 loop is CASSDRGESTDTQYF. The CDR3 bases are TGTGCCAGCAGCGACAGGGGGGAAAGCACAGATACGCAGTATTTT.

The sample holds many counts of this clonotype. This chain uses TRBV20-1 with TRBJ1-4, with D unresolved. V was clipped by 1 base and J by 6 bases, with 21 bases between them. Germline CDR1 and CDR2: DFQATT and SNEGSKA (reference sequence). The CDR3 loop spans 17 amino acids. For the CDR3, the DNA is TGCAGTGCTAGAGGCAATCCGGGCCTAAGAAGGGATGAAAAACTGTTTTTT. As protein: CSARGNPGLRRDEKLFF.

There are many counts of this clonotype. The V and J genes are TRBV28 and TRBJ2-1; possibly TRBD1 or TRBD2 for D (6 bases each). This CDR3 spans 15 amino acids. V lost 4 bases, J lost 8 bases, and 18 bases lay in between. CDR1 is MDHEN and CDR2 is SYDVKM in the germline V gene. DNA for the CDR3: TGTGCCAGCAGTTATCCCGGGGGCAGGGTTGATGAGCAGTTCTTC. Translation gives CASSYPGGRVDEQFF.

This clonotype was observed many times. J is TRBJ1-5 and V is TRBV28; 7 bases agree with TRBD1. The CDR3 is 16 amino acids. J was trimmed by 2 bases and V by 6 bases; bases with no gene match: 10. Germline V gene data show CDR1 as MDHEN and CDR2 as SYDVKM. The CDR3 region has the DNA TGTGCCAGCAGCCCACTCGGACAGGCAGGCAATCAGCCCCAGCATTTT. Its protein is CASSPLGQAGNQPQHF.

The V and J genes are TRBV5-1 and TRBJ2-2; D remains ambiguous. Trimming stripped 1 base from V and 4 bases from J, with 8 bases between. Per germline, CDR1 SGHRS and CDR2 YFSETQ. This CDR3 spans 14 amino acids. CDR3 loop: CASSLSWGTGELFF. The CDR3 bases are TGCGCCAGCAGCTTGTCCTGGGGCACCGGGGAGCTGTTTTTT. The full variable domain, its missing parts supplied by reference TRBV5-1 and TRBJ2-2, is KAGVTQTPRYLIKTRGQQVTLSCSPISGHRSVSWYQQTPGQGLQFLFEYFSETQRNKGNFPGRFSGRQFSNSRSEMNVSTLELGDSALYLCASSLSWGTGELFFGEGSRLTVL.

The chain couples TRBV7-9 to TRBJ1-4; D may be TRBD1 (5 bases). The CDR3 extends over 15 amino acids. CDR1 and CDR2 (germline): SEHNR, FQNEAQ (reference sequence). V lost 1 base and J 6 bases, leaving 12 bases between the germline ends. The CDR3 DNA follows: TGTGCCAGCAGCTTAGGGACACCGCTGGATGAAAAACTGTTTTTT. Its protein product is CASSLGTPLDEKLFF.

This clonotype was observed at least ten times. The rearrangement joins TRBV12-3 or TRBV12-4 to TRBJ2-3, with TRBD2 matching 7 bases. Losses at the gene ends were 3 bases for V and 3 bases for J; bases not matched to a gene: 3. The CDR3 length is 14 residues. The CDR3: CASSLGTTTDTQYF. The CDR3 nucleotides read TGTGCCAGCAGTTTGGGGACTACGACAGATACGCAGTATTTT.

Ten or more counts support this clonotype. The CDR3 coding sequence is TGCGCCAGCAGCTTGGAGGGACGGCTTTCCTACAATGAGCAGTTCTTC. Its protein product is CASSLEGRLSYNEQFF. The J gene is TRBJ2-1, the V gene TRBV5-1; perhaps D is TRBD1 or TRBD2 (5 bases each). This CDR3 has 16 residues. Germline lookup yields CDR1 SGHRS and CDR2 YFSETQ. V was shortened by 0 bases and J by 1 base, with 11 bases between the two germline ends.

This clonotype was recorded at least ten times. The chain combines TRBV7-8 with TRBJ2-3; either TRBD1 or TRBD2 may fit D (6 bases each). V lost 0 bases and J 3 bases, leaving 13 bases between the germline ends. CDR3 length: 16 amino acids. CDR1 and CDR2 (germline): SGHVS, FQNEAQ. CDR3 bases: TGTGCCAGCAGCTTAGCGGGCAGGGGAGGAACAGATACGCAGTATTTT. The encoded protein is CASSLAGRGGTDTQYF.

This clonotype appeared many times. The chain recombines TRBV30 with TRBJ1-1; weak D call: TRBD1 (6 bases). The CDR3 covers 15 residues. Germline CDR1 is GTSNPN and CDR2 is SVGIG (reference sequence). Trimming cost V 0 bases and J 3 bases, with 14 bases left between them. CDR3 sequence reads: CAWSVMIQGYTEAFF. In nucleotides, the CDR3 is TGTGCCTGGAGTGTGATGATACAGGGATACACTGAAGCTTTCTTT.

This clonotype showed up just a few times. The chain combines TRBV5-4 with TRBJ2-3, with a tentative D call TRBD2 (5 bases). This CDR3 spans 15 amino acids. V lost 4 bases and J lost 2, with 14 bases in between. Germline CDR1 is SGHNT and CDR2 is YYREEE (reference sequence). CDR3 sequence reads: CASSKVKGDTDTQYF. DNA for the CDR3: TGTGCCAGCAGCAAAGTGAAGGGAGACACAGATACGCAGTATTTT.

The genes are TRBV7-3 and TRBJ2-3; D tentatively reads TRBD1 or TRBD2 (5 bases each). Trimming took off 0 bases at V and 1 base at J, with 11 bases between the two ends. Germline assignment: CDR1 SGHTA and CDR2 FQGTGA. The CDR3 covers 16 residues. The CDR3 DNA follows: TGTGCCAGCAGCTTAACCCCCGGGGCGGGCACAGATACGCAGTATTTT. Its protein is CASSLTPGAGTDTQYF. The complete variable domain, with remaining parts taken from reference TRBV7-3 and TRBJ2-3, reads GAGVSQTPSNKVTEKGKYVELRCDPISGHTALYWYRQSLGQGPEFLIYFQGTGAADDSGLPNDRFFAVRPEGSVSTLKIQRTERGDSAVYLCASSLTPGAGTDTQYFGPGTRLTVL.

Comment on this clonotype: Since the CDR3 does not end with the conserved phenylalanine or tryptophan, this likely comes from a read error. The chain employs TRBV27 and TRBJ2-5; 8 bases are shared with TRBD1. From germline, CDR1 is MNHEY and CDR2 SMNVEV (reference sequence). Trimming removed 5 bases from V and 5 bases from J; junction bases left unmatched: 7. The CDR3 is 14 residues long. The CDR3 sequence is CASSADRGPETQYS. CDR3 bases: TGTGCCAGCAGTGCCGACAGGGGCCCTGAGACCCAGTACTCC.

Ten or more counts support this clonotype. This chain uses TRBV7-2 with TRBJ1-5; D ambiguous. The germline V gene has CDR1 SGHTA and CDR2 FQGNSA. The V gene lost 2 bases and the J gene lost 7 bases, with 9 bases spanning the gap. The CDR3 is made up of 13 amino acids. CDR3 region: CASSLWWEQPQHF. The CDR3 region has the DNA TGTGCCAGCAGCTTATGGTGGGAACAGCCCCAGCATTTT.

The table lists this clonotype with many counts. The chain uses TRBV27 and TRBJ2-7, with a weak D call TRBD2 (5 bases). The CDR3 has 14 residues. Trimming took 8 bases from V and 7 from J, leaving 21 bases between them. Germline CDR1 MNHEY, CDR2 SMNVEV (reference sequence). In DNA, the CDR3 is TGTGCCAGCTGCCCGGGATCAACCCTTCGGGAGCAGTACTTC. Translated: CASCPGSTLREQYF.